The clone carrying this T cell receptor (beta chain) was seen only a few times. What it binds is unknown. 5'RACE, which relied on constant-segment primers, yielded TCR alpha and TCR beta cDNA libraries carrying sample barcodes and UMIs. From the 5' RACE reads, TCRdb called clonotypes with MiXCR, one entry per CDR3 protein. The table has 90,000 to 120,000 distinct CDR3 sequences, 14% seen once. These data come from a study of T-cell memory formation after mild COVID-19. Study-level points and caveats: Balance between CD4 and CD8 was seen in clones contracting day 15 to 85, and a CD4+ lean was seen in later expanders. Shrinking CD4+ clones were chiefly CM and EM; CD8+ ones were chiefly EMRA. Some clones that responded were present in memory (sampled pre-infection), which suggests cross-reactive memory joined.

Germline loops: CDR1 DFQATT, CDR2 SNEGSKA (reference sequence). J gave up 4 bases and V 4 bases, and 9 bases lay outside the gene matches. This CDR3 comprises 15 residues. The clonotype was recovered from a man in his late teens or twenties who had mild COVID-19 (a few samples of this study predate the infection). Cell type and time point are not known. Sequences were obtained from PBMCs or a T cell subset sorted from them (not recorded which). The chain joins TRBV20-1 to TRBJ2-3, with 9 bases lining up with TRBD2. CDR3 nucleotide sequence: TGCAGTGCTATAACCGGGACTAGCAGCGCAGATACGCAGTATTTT. As protein: CSAITGTSSADTQYF.